The 15 T cell receptor beta chains in this list originate from one sample, sequenced in a study of beta chain features in type 1 diabetes. The study reverse transcribed the entire isolated RNA, so it sequenced expressed TCRB transcripts. The protocol was immunoSEQ multiplex PCR, while the TCRdb copy is restricted to in-frame clones and leaves out a portion. The profile shows some 200,000 clones, roughly 11% of them singletons. What was sequenced was central memory CD4+ T cells from blood. These receptor sequences come from a man younger than 30 in good health.

This clone occurred a few times. The rearrangement links TRBV2 to TRBJ2-1; D might be TRBD2 (6 bases). Trimming took 6 bases from V and 2 from J, leaving 17 bases between them. Germline CDR1 SNHLY, CDR2 FYNNEI. This CDR3 comprises 16 residues. CDR3: CASRLVAGWTYNEQFF. CDR3 coding DNA: TGTGCCAGCAGGTTGGTGGCGGGATGGACCTACAATGAGCAGTTCTTC.

This clone was detected only a few times. This chain uses TRBV2 with TRBJ1-5; no clear D. Germline V lookup: CDR1 SNHLY, CDR2 FYNNEI. The CDR3 consists of 14 residues. The V gene lost 6 bases and the J gene lost 9 bases, with 18 bases spanning the gap. The CDR3 loop is CASSAWTEPRPQHF. The CDR3, as DNA: TGTGCCAGCAGCGCCTGGACCGAACCTCGGCCCCAGCATTTT.

As for this clone: It may be a read error: a sequence one base away is much more abundant. Other nucleotide sequences in the sample specify the same CDR3. This chain uses TRBV7-9 with TRBJ2-5; no firm D call. Germline CDR1 SEHNR, CDR2 FQNEAQ (reference sequence). V dropped 0 bases and J dropped 4 bases, with 3 bases sitting between them. This CDR3 has 12 residues. As DNA, the CDR3 is TGTGCCAGCAGCTTAGCCCGAGAGACCCAGTACTTC. Residues: CASSLARETQYF.

This clone was seen more than once but under ten times. This sequence joins TRBV7-2 and TRBJ2-6; D unclear. The CDR3 runs to 17 residues. Trimming left V 1 base short and J 1 base short, with 11 bases between. Germline assignment: CDR1 SGHTA and CDR2 FQGNSA. The CDR3 loop is CASSLGLLKSGANVLTF. DNA for the CDR3: TGTGCCAGCAGCTTAGGGTTGTTAAAATCTGGGGCCAACGTCCTGACTTTC.

The chain recombines TRBV28 with TRBJ1-5; 9 nucleotides line up with TRBD1. The CDR3 totals 14 residues. Germline CDR1 and CDR2: MDHEN and SYDVKM. Trimming cost V 5 bases and J 5 bases; bases outside gene matches: 4. CDR3 residues: CASSLDRGYQPQHF. The CDR3 coding sequence is TGTGCCAGCAGTCTCGACAGGGGGTATCAGCCCCAGCATTTT.

This clone has just a few counts. The rearrangement joins TRBV30 to TRBJ1-1; D possibly corresponds to TRBD1 (5 bases). This CDR3 region has 14 residues. CDR1 and CDR2 (germline): GTSNPN, SVGIG (reference sequence). The germline V and J ends were trimmed by 3 bases and 3 bases, with 14 bases remaining between them. The CDR3 DNA is TGTGCCTGGAGCCGTCGGGGCTCGGACACTGAAGCTTTCTTT. It encodes CAWSRRGSDTEAFF.

The chain links TRBV2 to TRBJ2-5, with TRBD1 identical over 7 bases. The length of the CDR3 is 15 residues. Germline values: CDR1 SNHLY, CDR2 FYNNEI. Trimming removed 8 bases from V and 5 bases from J; junction bases left unmatched: 14. CDR3 sequence: CASAETGLTRETQYF. The CDR3 region has the DNA TGTGCCAGCGCTGAGACAGGGCTCACACGCGAGACCCAGTACTTC.

This clone was recorded at least ten times. The gene calls are TRBV11-2 and TRBJ2-2; D gene ambiguous. From germline, CDR1 is SGHAT and CDR2 FQNNGV. V shed 5 bases and J shed 1 base, with 8 bases lying between them. This CDR3 has 14 residues. CDR3 sequence reads: CASSVNRNTGELFF. Written as DNA, the CDR3 is TGTGCCAGCAGCGTAAACAGGAACACCGGGGAGCTGTTTTTT.

This clone was seen only a few times. V and J are TRBV9 and TRBJ2-2; D call uncertain. Germline V gene lookup returns CDR1 SGDLS and CDR2 YYNGEE. There are 14 residues in the CDR3. V lost 0 bases and J lost 3, with 6 bases in between. DNA of the CDR3: TGTGCCAGCAGCGTAGCATTGGACACCGGGGAGCTGTTTTTT. Translated: CASSVALDTGELFF. Full variable domain (outside the CDR3, taken from reference TRBV9 and TRBJ2-2): DSGVTQTPKHLITATGQRVTLRCSPRSGDLSVYWYQQSLDQGLQFLIQYYNGEERAKGNILERFSAQQFPDLHSELNLSSLELGDSALYFCASSVALDTGELFFGEGSRLTVL.

V gene TRBV11-1 combines with J gene TRBJ2-1; D may correspond to TRBD1 or TRBD2 (5 bases each). Trimming removed 6 bases from V and 2 bases from J, with 14 bases in between. Germline loops: CDR1 SGHAT, CDR2 FQDESV (reference sequence). The CDR3 length is 15 residues. CDR3 in amino acids: CASRRGDVTYNEQFF. In DNA form, the CDR3 reads TGTGCCAGCAGACGAGGGGACGTCACCTACAATGAGCAGTTCTTC.

The J gene is TRBJ2-7, the V gene TRBV6-6; 7 bases line up with TRBD1. The CDR3 runs to 13 residues. Per germline, CDR1 MNHNY and CDR2 SVGAGI (reference sequence). J lost 2 bases, V lost 6 bases, and 4 bases had no gene match. CDR3 DNA sequence: TGTGCCAGCAGCCAGCAGGGGGCCTACGAGCAGTACTTC. Its protein is CASSQQGAYEQYF.

The chain employs TRBV29-1 and TRBJ2-2; maybe TRBD2 (5 bases). V lost 3 bases and J lost 1, with 6 bases in between. The CDR3 runs 13 residues. CDR1 is SQVTM, CDR2 ANQGSEA, per germline. CDR3 nucleotides: TGCAGCGTTGACGCGGGGAACACCGGGGAGCTGTTTTTT. Encoded protein: CSVDAGNTGELFF.

In its sample, this clone was seen a few times. The rearrangement joins TRBV7-3 to TRBJ2-5; possibly TRBD2 for D (5 bases). This CDR3 comprises 13 residues. The germline CDR1 and CDR2 sequences are SGHTA and FQGTGA. V was pared by 5 bases and J by 5 bases, with 12 bases between. The CDR3 protein is CASSVGGLETQYF. In DNA, the CDR3 is TGTGCCAGCAGCGTTGGCGGGTTGGAGACCCAGTACTTC.

This clone has a handful of counts. The chain couples TRBV2 to TRBJ2-5; D unclear. The length of the CDR3 is 13 residues. Trimming shortened V by 4 bases and J by 5 bases, and 11 bases separated the two germline ends. Germline CDR1 SNHLY, CDR2 FYNNEI. CDR3 sequence: CASSAVSGETQYF. The CDR3 nucleotides are TGTGCCAGCAGTGCAGTCTCCGGGGAGACCCAGTACTTC.

This clone was picked up a small number of times. This sequence is one base from a far larger clone and is likely a read error. The chain uses TRBV7-3 and TRBJ2-6; possible D gene TRBD1, 6 bases. Germline V gene lookup returns CDR1 SGHTA and CDR2 FQGTGA. V lost 2 bases and J lost 2, with 7 bases in between. This CDR3 comprises 15 residues. CDR3 residues: CASSLGGAGANVLTF. Written as DNA, the CDR3 is TGTGCCAGCAGCTTAGGGGGCGCTGGGGCCAACGTCCTGACTTTC.